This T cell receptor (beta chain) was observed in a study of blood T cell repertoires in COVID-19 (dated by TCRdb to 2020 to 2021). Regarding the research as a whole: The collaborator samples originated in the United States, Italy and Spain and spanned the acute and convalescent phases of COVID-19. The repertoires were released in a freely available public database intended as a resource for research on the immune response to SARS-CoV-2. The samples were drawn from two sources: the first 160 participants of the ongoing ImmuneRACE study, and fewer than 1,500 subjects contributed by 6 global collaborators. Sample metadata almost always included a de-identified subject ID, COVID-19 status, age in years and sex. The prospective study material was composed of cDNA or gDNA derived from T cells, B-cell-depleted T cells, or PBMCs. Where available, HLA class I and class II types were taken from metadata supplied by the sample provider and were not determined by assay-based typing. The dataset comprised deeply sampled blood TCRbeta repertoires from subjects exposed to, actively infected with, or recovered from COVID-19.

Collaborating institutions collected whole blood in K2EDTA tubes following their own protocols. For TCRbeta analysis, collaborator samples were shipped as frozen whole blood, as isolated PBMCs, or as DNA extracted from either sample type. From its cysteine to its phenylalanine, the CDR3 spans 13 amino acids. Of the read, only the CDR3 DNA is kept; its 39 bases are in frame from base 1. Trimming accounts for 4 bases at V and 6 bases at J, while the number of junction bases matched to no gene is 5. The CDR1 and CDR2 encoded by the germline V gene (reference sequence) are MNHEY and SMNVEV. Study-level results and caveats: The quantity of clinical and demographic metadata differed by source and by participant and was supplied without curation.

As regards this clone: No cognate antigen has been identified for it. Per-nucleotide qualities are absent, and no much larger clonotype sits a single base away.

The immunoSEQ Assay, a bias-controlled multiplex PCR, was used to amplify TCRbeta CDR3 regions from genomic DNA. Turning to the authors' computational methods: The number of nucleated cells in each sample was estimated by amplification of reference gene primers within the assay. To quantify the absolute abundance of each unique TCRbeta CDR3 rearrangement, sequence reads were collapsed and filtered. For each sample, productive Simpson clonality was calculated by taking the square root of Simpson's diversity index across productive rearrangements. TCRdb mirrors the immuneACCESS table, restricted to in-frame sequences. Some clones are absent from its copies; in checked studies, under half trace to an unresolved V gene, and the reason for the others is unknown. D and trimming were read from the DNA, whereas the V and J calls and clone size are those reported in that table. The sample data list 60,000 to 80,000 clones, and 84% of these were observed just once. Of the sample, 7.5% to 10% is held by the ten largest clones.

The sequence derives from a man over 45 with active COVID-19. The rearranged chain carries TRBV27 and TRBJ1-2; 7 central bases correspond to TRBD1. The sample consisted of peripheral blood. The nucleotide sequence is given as TGTGCCAGCAGTTCTCGGAGGGGGCATGGCTACACCTTC. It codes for CASSSRRGHGYTF.